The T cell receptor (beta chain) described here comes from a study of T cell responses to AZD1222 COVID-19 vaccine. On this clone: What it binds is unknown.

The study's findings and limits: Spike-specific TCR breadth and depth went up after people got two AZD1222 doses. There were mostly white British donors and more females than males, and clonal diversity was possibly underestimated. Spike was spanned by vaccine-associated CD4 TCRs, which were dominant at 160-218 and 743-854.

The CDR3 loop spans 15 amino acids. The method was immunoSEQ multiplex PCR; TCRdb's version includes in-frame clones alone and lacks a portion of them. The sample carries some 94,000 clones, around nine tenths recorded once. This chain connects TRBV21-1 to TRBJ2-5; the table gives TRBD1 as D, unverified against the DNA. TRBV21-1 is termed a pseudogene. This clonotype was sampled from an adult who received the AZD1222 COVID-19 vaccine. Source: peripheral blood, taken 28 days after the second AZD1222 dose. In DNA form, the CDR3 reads TGTGCCAGCAGCAAAGATGACACTGGATGGGAGACCCAGTACTTC. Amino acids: CASSKDDTGWETQYF.